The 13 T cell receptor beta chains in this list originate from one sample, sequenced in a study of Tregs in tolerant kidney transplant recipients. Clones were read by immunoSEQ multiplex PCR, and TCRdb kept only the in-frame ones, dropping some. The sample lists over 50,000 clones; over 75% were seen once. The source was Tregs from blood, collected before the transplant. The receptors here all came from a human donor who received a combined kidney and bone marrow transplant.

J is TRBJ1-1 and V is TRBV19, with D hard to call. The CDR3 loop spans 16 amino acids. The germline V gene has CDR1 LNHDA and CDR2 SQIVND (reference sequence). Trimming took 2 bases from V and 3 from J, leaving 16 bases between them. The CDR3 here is CASSILVRAGDTEAFF. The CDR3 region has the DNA TGTGCCAGTAGTATATTGGTGAGGGCGGGCGACACTGAAGCTTTCTTT.

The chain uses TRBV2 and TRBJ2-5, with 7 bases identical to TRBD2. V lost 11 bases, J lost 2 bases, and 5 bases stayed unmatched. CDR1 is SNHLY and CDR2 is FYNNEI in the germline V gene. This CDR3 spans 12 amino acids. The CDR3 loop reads CAGSGPQETQYF. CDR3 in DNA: TGTGCCGGTAGCGGGCCGCAAGAGACCCAGTACTTC.

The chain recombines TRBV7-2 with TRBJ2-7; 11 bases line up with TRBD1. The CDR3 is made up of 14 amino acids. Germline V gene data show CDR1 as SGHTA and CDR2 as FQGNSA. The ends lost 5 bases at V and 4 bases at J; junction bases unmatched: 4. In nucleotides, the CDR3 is TGTGCCAGCAGCCCCGGACAGGGGGCTTACGAGCAGTACTTC. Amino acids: CASSPGQGAYEQYF.

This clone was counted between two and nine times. The CDR3 DNA reads TGTGCCAGCAGTTTAAGGCCGCCCTCTCAAAACAATGAGCAGTTCTTC. This codes for CASSLRPPSQNNEQFF. This chain links TRBV27 with TRBJ2-1; no clear D gene. Germline values: CDR1 MNHEY, CDR2 SMNVEV (reference sequence). V was cut by 2 bases and J by 5 bases, with 16 bases left in between. The CDR3 consists of 16 residues.

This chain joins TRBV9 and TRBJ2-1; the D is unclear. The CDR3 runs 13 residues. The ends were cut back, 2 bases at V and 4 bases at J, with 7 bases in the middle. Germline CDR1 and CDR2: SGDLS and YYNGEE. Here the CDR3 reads CASSVGYYNEQFF. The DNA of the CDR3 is TGTGCCAGCAGCGTGGGGTATTACAATGAGCAGTTCTTC.

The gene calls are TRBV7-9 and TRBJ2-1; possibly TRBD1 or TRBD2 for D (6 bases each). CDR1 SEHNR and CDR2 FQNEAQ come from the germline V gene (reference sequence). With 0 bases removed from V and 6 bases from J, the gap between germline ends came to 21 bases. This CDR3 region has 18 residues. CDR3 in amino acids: CASSLAGGGRMVANEQFF. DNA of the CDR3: TGTGCCAGCAGCTTAGCGGGGGGCGGCCGCATGGTTGCCAATGAGCAGTTCTTC. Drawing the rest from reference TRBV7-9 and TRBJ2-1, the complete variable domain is DTGVSQNPRHKITKRGQNVTFRCDPISEHNRLYWYRQTLGQGPEFLTYFQNEAQLEKSRLLSDRFSAERPKGSFSTLEIQRTEQGDSAMYLCASSLAGGGRMVANEQFFGPGTRLTVL.

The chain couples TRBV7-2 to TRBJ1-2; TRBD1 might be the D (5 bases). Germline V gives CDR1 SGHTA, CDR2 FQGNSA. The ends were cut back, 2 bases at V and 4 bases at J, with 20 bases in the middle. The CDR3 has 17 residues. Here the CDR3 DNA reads TGTGCCAGCAGCTTAAAACCCGACTTCAATGGGGGCTATGGCTACACCTTC. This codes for CASSLKPDFNGGYGYTF.

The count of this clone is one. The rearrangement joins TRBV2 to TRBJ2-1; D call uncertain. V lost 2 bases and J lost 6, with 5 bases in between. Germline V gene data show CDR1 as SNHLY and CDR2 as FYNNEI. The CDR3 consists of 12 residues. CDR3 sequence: CASSEFGNEQFF. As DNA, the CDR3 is TGTGCCAGCAGTGAATTTGGCAATGAGCAGTTCTTC. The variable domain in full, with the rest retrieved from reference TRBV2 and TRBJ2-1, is EPEVTQTPSHQVTQMGQEVILRCVPISNHLYFYWYRQILGQKVEFLVSFYNNEISEKSEIFDDQFSVERPDGSNFTLKIRSTKLEDSAMYFCASSEFGNEQFFGPGTRLTVL.

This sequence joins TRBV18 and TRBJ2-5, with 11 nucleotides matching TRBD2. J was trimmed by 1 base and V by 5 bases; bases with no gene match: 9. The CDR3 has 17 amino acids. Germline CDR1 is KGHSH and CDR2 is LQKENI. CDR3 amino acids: CASSSTPSGGTQETQYF. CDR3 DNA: TGTGCCAGCTCATCGACGCCTAGCGGGGGGACCCAAGAGACCCAGTACTTC.

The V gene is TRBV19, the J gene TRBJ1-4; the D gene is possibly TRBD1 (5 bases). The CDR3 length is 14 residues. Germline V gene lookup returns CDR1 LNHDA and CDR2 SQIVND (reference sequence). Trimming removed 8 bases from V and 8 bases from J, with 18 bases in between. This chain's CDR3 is CASGARRDAEKLFF. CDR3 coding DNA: TGTGCCAGTGGGGCGAGACGGGACGCGGAAAAACTGTTTTTT.

CDR3 sequence: CASSPGGTAFNQPQHF. The CDR3 DNA sequence: TGTGCCAGCAGCCCTGGAGGGACGGCCTTCAATCAGCCCCAGCATTTT. The V call is TRBV5-4, the J call TRBJ1-5; possible D gene TRBD1, 5 bases. V lost 4 bases and J 3 bases, leaving 17 bases between the germline ends. CDR1 is SGHNT and CDR2 is YYREEE in the germline V gene (reference sequence). The CDR3 extends over 16 amino acids.

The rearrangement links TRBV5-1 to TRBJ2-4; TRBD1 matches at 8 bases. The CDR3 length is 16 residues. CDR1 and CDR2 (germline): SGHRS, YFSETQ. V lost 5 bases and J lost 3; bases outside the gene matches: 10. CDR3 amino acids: CASSWTGPGVKNIQYF. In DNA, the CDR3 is TGCGCCAGCAGTTGGACAGGGCCCGGGGTCAAAAACATTCAGTACTTC.

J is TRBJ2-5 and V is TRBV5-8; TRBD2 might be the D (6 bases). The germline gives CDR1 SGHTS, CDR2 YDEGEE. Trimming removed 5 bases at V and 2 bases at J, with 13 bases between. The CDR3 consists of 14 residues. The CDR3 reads CASSPREPQETQYF. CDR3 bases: TGTGCCAGCAGTCCTCGGGAGCCTCAAGAGACCCAGTACTTC. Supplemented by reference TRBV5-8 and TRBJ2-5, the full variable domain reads EAGVTQSPTHLIKTRGQQATLRCSPISGHTSVYWYQQALGLGLQFLLWYDEGEERNRGNFPPRFSGRQFPNYSSELNVNALELEDSALYLCASSPREPQETQYFGPGTRLLVL.